The next 4 T cell receptor beta chains were all read from a single sample in a study of cytomegalovirus exposure and HLA in healthy donors. The study ran its PCR with 60 Vbeta and 13 Jbeta primers. Libraries were prepared by immunoSEQ multiplex PCR; TCRdb keeps only in-frame clonotypes and omits some of them. This table has about 130,000 clones, around two thirds appearing once. Sequencing was done on a sample of PBMCs. These receptors were obtained from a human donor in good health.

The V gene is TRBV11-2, the J gene TRBJ2-5; the match to TRBD2 covers 12 bases. The V gene's germline CDR1 is SGHAT and CDR2 FQNNGV. V lost 1 base to trimming and J lost 4 bases; unmatched junction nucleotides: 4. The CDR3 is made up of 16 amino acids. CDR3 sequence: CASSLGTSGDGETQYF. CDR3 DNA: TGTGCCAGCAGCTTAGGGACTAGCGGGGATGGAGAGACCCAGTACTTC.

This clone came up once. This chain links TRBV18 with TRBJ2-2, with 9 bases aligning to TRBD1. From germline, CDR1 is KGHSH and CDR2 LQKENI. V lost 3 bases, J lost 0 bases, and 2 bases stayed unmatched. The length of the CDR3 is 16 residues. The CDR3 is CASSPRTGANTGELFF. Written as DNA, the CDR3 is TGTGCCAGCTCACCGCGGACAGGGGCGAACACCGGGGAGCTGTTTTTT.

This chain connects TRBV30 to TRBJ2-5; weak D call: TRBD2 (7 bases). The CDR3 length is 13 residues. With 1 base removed from V and 5 bases from J, the gap between germline ends came to 11 bases. Per germline, CDR1 GTSNPN and CDR2 SVGIG (reference sequence). The CDR3 DNA sequence: TGTGCCTGGAGTGGATCGGGGGGCGAGACCCAGTACTTC. Its translation: CAWSGSGGETQYF.

The chain links TRBV28 to TRBJ1-1; D ambiguous. Germline V gene lookup returns CDR1 MDHEN and CDR2 SYDVKM. The CDR3 spans 13 residues. V lost 3 bases to trimming and J lost 0 bases, with 5 bases between them. CDR3: CASSLTLNTEAFF. The DNA of the CDR3 is TGTGCCAGCAGTTTGACTCTGAACACTGAAGCTTTCTTT.